These 24 T cell receptor beta chains originate from one sample sequenced in a study of blood T cell repertoires in COVID-19. Some clones are missing from TCRdb's copy, which holds only in-frame ones; the method was immunoSEQ multiplex PCR. The repertoire holds 95,000 to 110,000 clones, with around 89% as singletons. Sequencing used peripheral blood. The receptor source for this set is a man aged 50-60 years with active or convalescent COVID-19.

The J gene is TRBJ2-6, the V gene TRBV18; 8 bases map to TRBD1. CDR1 and CDR2 (germline): KGHSH, LQKENI. The length of the CDR3 is 17 residues. Trimming at V came to 3 bases and at J to 4 bases, leaving 8 bases not matched to a gene. CDR3 sequence (DNA): TGTGCCAGCTCACCCTGGACAGGGCAAGCGGGGGCCAACGTCCTGACTTTC. Its translation: CASSPWTGQAGANVLTF.

This chain uses TRBV6-5 with TRBJ1-6; 8 bases fit TRBD1. The CDR3 runs 14 residues. Germline CDR1 and CDR2: MNHEY and SVGAGI. V was clipped by 6 bases and J by 8 bases; unmatched bases: 6. For the CDR3, the DNA is TGTGCCAGCAGCACCGGGACAGGTTATTCACCCCTCCACTTT. Protein sequence: CASSTGTGYSPLHF.

The V call is TRBV7-6, the J call TRBJ2-1; weak D call: TRBD1 (6 bases). The CDR3 loop spans 15 amino acids. The germline V gene has CDR1 SGHVS and CDR2 FNYEAQ. With 8 bases removed from V and 7 bases from J, the gap between germline ends came to 21 bases. DNA of the CDR3: TGTGCCAGCGGGGACCCGCTTAGAGGGACAAATGAGCAGTTCTTC. Translated, it gives CASGDPLRGTNEQFF.

This clone was picked up one time. CDR3 sequence (DNA): TGTGCCAGCAGCCAGGTGGCAGGCGGGAATTCACCCCTCCACTTT. The encoded protein is CASSQVAGGNSPLHF. This rearrangement joins TRBV9 to TRBJ1-6; D remains ambiguous. Per the germline V gene, CDR1 is SGDLS and CDR2 is YYNGEE. The CDR3 spans 15 residues. V was cut by 4 bases and J by 7 bases, with 15 bases left in between.

This clone was seen a single time. The chain is built from TRBV29-1 and TRBJ2-1, with 7 bases lining up with TRBD2. Germline CDR1 reads SQVTM; CDR2 reads ANQGSEA. The CDR3 runs to 12 residues. The V segment lost 6 bases and the J segment 16 bases; nucleotides outside the gene matches: 15. CDR3 sequence (DNA): TGCAGCGTGCACGGTCGGGCGGGGGTCCTTTTCTTC. Translated: CSVHGRAGVLFF.

The gene calls are TRBV19 and TRBJ2-7; unclear D gene. Deletions cut 11 bases from V and 6 bases from J, with 14 bases between. The length of the CDR3 is 11 residues. CDR1 LNHDA and CDR2 SQIVND come from the germline V gene (reference sequence). CDR3 amino acids: CASSPVCEQYF. DNA of the CDR3: TGTGCCTCCTCCCCAGTTTGCGAGCAGTACTTC.

This rearrangement joins TRBV4-3 to TRBJ1-4, with 9 positions matching TRBD1. Germline assignment: CDR1 LGHNA and CDR2 YSLEER. V was pared by 4 bases and J by 5 bases, with 8 bases of the junction left unmatched. The CDR3 has 16 residues. The CDR3 is CASSRYATGGNEKLFF. CDR3 DNA: TGCGCCAGCAGCCGGTACGCGACAGGGGGAAATGAAAAACTGTTTTTT.

The chain employs TRBV28 and TRBJ2-1, with D hard to call. V was shortened by 6 bases and J by 10 bases, with 10 bases between the two germline ends. The CDR3 spans 11 residues. Germline V lookup: CDR1 MDHEN, CDR2 SYDVKM. This CDR3 reads CASRTTGEQFF. The CDR3 nucleotides read TGTGCCAGCAGAACAACCGGGGAGCAGTTCTTC.

The rearrangement uses TRBV11-2 and TRBJ2-5; tentative D call: TRBD2 (6 bases). CDR1 and CDR2 from the germline V gene are SGHAT and FQNNGV. The CDR3 extends over 13 amino acids. Trimming took 7 bases from V and 5 from J, leaving 14 bases between them. The CDR3 region is CASTSAEGETQYF. The CDR3 bases are TGTGCCAGCACTTCTGCGGAGGGGGAGACCCAGTACTTC. Full variable domain (rest looked up from reference TRBV11-2 and TRBJ2-5): EAGVAQSPRYKIIEKRQSVAFWCNPISGHATLYWYQQILGQGPKLLIQFQNNGVVDDSQLPKDRFSAERLKGVDSTLKIQPAKLEDSAVYLCASTSAEGETQYFGPGTRLLVL.

The rearrangement links TRBV5-1 to TRBJ2-1, with 10 positions matching TRBD2. Germline CDR1 is SGHRS and CDR2 is YFSETQ. The J segment lost 7 bases and the V segment lost 3 bases, leaving 13 bases of the junction unmatched. The CDR3 is made up of 17 amino acids. CDR3 sequence: CASSSGPSGSLWNEQFF. CDR3 coding DNA: TGCGCCAGCAGCTCTGGGCCTAGCGGGAGTCTGTGGAATGAGCAGTTCTTC.

The rearrangement uses TRBV5-1 and TRBJ2-3; D may be TRBD2 (5 bases). Deletions cut 1 base from V and 2 bases from J, with 14 bases between. In germline, CDR1 is SGHRS, CDR2 YFSETQ. This CDR3 spans 16 amino acids. The chain's CDR3 is CASSLKLATFTDTQYF. CDR3 nucleotides: TGCGCCAGCAGCTTGAAGCTAGCCACCTTCACAGATACGCAGTATTTT.

The gene calls are TRBV5-5 and TRBJ2-7; 7 nucleotides align to TRBD1. The CDR3 is made up of 14 amino acids. From germline, CDR1 is SGHKS and CDR2 YYEKEE (reference sequence). Trimming took 2 bases from V and 4 from J; bases not matched to a gene: 6. The CDR3 reads CASSFQQGNYEQYF. The CDR3 region has the DNA TGTGCCAGCAGCTTTCAACAGGGGAATTACGAGCAGTACTTC.

The chain uses TRBV4-3 and TRBJ1-2; TRBD1 is a possible D gene (5 bases). V was cut by 0 bases and J by 7 bases, with 12 bases left in between. The CDR3 sequence is 14 residues long. The germline V gene has CDR1 LGHNA and CDR2 YSLEER. The CDR3 DNA reads as TGCGCCAGCAGCCAAGAGAAGGGGATGCGTGGCTACACCTTC. Protein product: CASSQEKGMRGYTF.

This clone showed up just once. The chain recombines TRBV6-6 with TRBJ2-7, with D possibly matching TRBD1 (7 bases). CDR1 MNHNY and CDR2 SVGAGI come from the germline V gene (reference sequence). The V and J ends lost 7 bases and 3 bases respectively, with 19 bases between them. CDR3 size: 15 residues. CDR3 DNA sequence: TGTGCCAGCAAAGACCAGGGGGGAAGTGGCTACGAGCAGTACTTC. Amino acids: CASKDQGGSGYEQYF.

This clone was detected only once. The CDR3 reads CASSIGQGETQYF. The CDR3 nucleotides are TGTGCCAGCAGCATAGGACAGGGAGAGACCCAGTACTTC. The rearrangement uses TRBV11-3 and TRBJ2-5, with 8 bases fitting TRBD1. The CDR3 runs 13 residues. Germline assignment: CDR1 SGHNT and CDR2 YENEEA. V gave up 5 bases and J gave up 4 bases; unmatched junction bases: 3.

V and J are TRBV7-9 and TRBJ2-1; possibly TRBD2 for D (6 bases). Trimming removed 4 bases from V and 7 bases from J, with 14 bases in between. This CDR3 has 14 amino acids. Looked up from germline, CDR1 is SEHNR and CDR2 is FQNEAQ (reference sequence). The CDR3: CASSSGRSGNEQFF. CDR3 nucleotide sequence: TGTGCCAGCAGCTCCGGGCGAAGCGGGAATGAGCAGTTCTTC. Drawing the rest from reference TRBV7-9 and TRBJ2-1, the complete variable domain is DTGVSQNPRHKITKRGQNVTFRCDPISEHNRLYWYRQTLGQGPEFLTYFQNEAQLEKSRLLSDRFSAERPKGSFSTLEIQRTEQGDSAMYLCASSSGRSGNEQFFGPGTRLTVL.

The V gene is TRBV28, the J gene TRBJ1-2; D gene unclear. Trimming shortened V by 7 bases and J by 9 bases, and 15 bases separated the two germline ends. This CDR3 is 12 amino acids long. Per the germline V gene, CDR1 is MDHEN and CDR2 is SYDVKM. This CDR3 is CASNVLGESYTF. The CDR3 DNA sequence: TGTGCCAGCAATGTCCTTGGAGAAAGCTACACCTTC.

The chain employs TRBV9 and TRBJ2-5, with 14 bases aligning to TRBD2. V trimming: 2 bases; J trimming: 5 bases; junction bases outside the gene matches: 14. Germline V gene lookup returns CDR1 SGDLS and CDR2 YYNGEE. The CDR3 length is 19 residues. The CDR3 DNA is TGTGCCAGCAGCGTTTTCTCGGGACTAGCGGGAGAGGGCTGGGAGACCCAGTACTTC. The encoded protein is CASSVFSGLAGEGWETQYF. Based on the CDR3 plus reference TRBV9 and TRBJ2-5, the full variable domain is DSGVTQTPKHLITATGQRVTLRCSPRSGDLSVYWYQQSLDQGLQFLIQYYNGEERAKGNILERFSAQQFPDLHSELNLSSLELGDSALYFCASSVFSGLAGEGWETQYFGPGTRLLVL.

The rearrangement joins TRBV29-1 to TRBJ1-1; 8 positions match TRBD1. The length of the CDR3 is 12 residues. Germline-derived CDR1 and CDR2 are SQVTM and ANQGSEA. The trim removed 2 bases at V and 8 bases at J, leaving 4 bases unmatched. Here the CDR3 reads CSVEKTGAEAFF. For the CDR3, the DNA is TGCAGCGTTGAAAAGACAGGGGCCGAAGCTTTCTTT. Full variable domain (outside the CDR3, taken from reference TRBV29-1 and TRBJ1-1): SAVISQKPSRDICQRGTSLTIQCQVDSQVTMMFWYRQQPGQSLTLIATANQGSEATYESGFVIDKFPISRPNLTFSTLTVSNMSPEDSSIYLCSVEKTGAEAFFGQGTRLTVV.

The chain is built from TRBV5-1 and TRBJ2-2, with 14 positions matching TRBD2. This CDR3 contains 16 residues. The ends lost 4 bases at V and 6 bases at J; junction bases unmatched: 5. Germline assignment: CDR1 SGHRS and CDR2 YFSETQ. Here the CDR3 reads CASSTGTSGRAGELFF. The CDR3, as DNA: TGCGCCAGCAGCACCGGGACTAGCGGGAGAGCCGGGGAGCTGTTTTTT.

The CDR3 is CASSREVRHEQYF. CDR3 bases: TGCGCCAGCTCGAGGGAGGTTAGGCACGAGCAGTACTTC. This chain links TRBV5-1 with TRBJ2-7, with D maybe TRBD2 (6 bases). This CDR3 has 13 residues. Germline values: CDR1 SGHRS, CDR2 YFSETQ. With 7 bases removed from V and 5 bases from J, the gap between germline ends came to 16 bases.

The chain is built from TRBV19 and TRBJ2-5; D is possibly TRBD1 (7 bases). Germline lookup yields CDR1 LNHDA and CDR2 SQIVND (reference sequence). CDR3 length: 13 amino acids. The ends were cut back, 3 bases at V and 4 bases at J, with 9 bases in the middle. The CDR3 sequence is CASSIQGGETQYF. As DNA, the CDR3 is TGTGCCAGTAGTATCCAGGGGGGAGAGACCCAGTACTTC.

This clone is a singleton in its sample. The gene calls are TRBV28 and TRBJ2-7; TRBD2 matches 9 bases. The CDR3 totals 14 residues. Germline V gives CDR1 MDHEN, CDR2 SYDVKM. The V and J ends lost 6 bases and 2 bases, in that order; junction bases with no gene match: 5. CDR3 nucleotide sequence: TGTGCCAGCAGAACGCCTAGCGGGGCCTACGAGCAGTACTTC. This sequence encodes CASRTPSGAYEQYF.

This clone was counted a single time. The J gene is TRBJ1-4, the V gene TRBV5-1, with 9 positions matching TRBD1. Per germline, CDR1 SGHRS and CDR2 YFSETQ. V gave up 4 bases and J gave up 5 bases; unmatched junction bases: 12. This CDR3 contains 17 residues. CDR3 protein: CASSPRPGTGFNEKLFF. The DNA of the CDR3 is TGCGCCAGCAGCCCGCGTCCCGGGACAGGGTTCAATGAAAAACTGTTTTTT.